Below, one T cell receptor (beta chain) is given with its context. The method was immunoSEQ multiplex PCR; TCRdb's version includes in-frame clones alone and lacks a portion of them. In the table there are 1 million to 1.2 million clones, 77% of which are singletons. The record originates from a study of shared clonotypes between healthy human individuals. From germline, CDR1 is SEHNR and CDR2 FQNEAQ (reference sequence). This CDR3 is built from 14 residues. V was clipped by 5 bases and J by 8 bases, with 16 bases between them. Sequenced input: memory CD4+ T cells from PBMCs. Subset given: CD45RA-negative fraction. This clonotype originated in a young man in good health. Some clones in this sample may be carry-over from other donors' samples. This chain joins TRBV7-9 and TRBJ2-1; the D is unclear. CDR3 sequence (DNA): TGTGCCAGCAGCCCCCTGGGCTTCTTCGATGAGCAGTTCTTC. Protein product: CASSPLGFFDEQFF.